The 13 T cell receptor beta chains listed next were all sequenced from one sample in a study of radiotherapy plus CTLA-4 blockade in lung cancer. The assay was immunoSEQ multiplex PCR, and TCRdb's table has in-frame clones only and misses some. This repertoire shows 100,000 or so clones, approximately 78% found once; its top ten account for around 25%. The material sequenced was peripheral blood, taken from a patient treated with radiotherapy plus ipilimumab. The receptors were sampled from a human donor with non-small cell lung cancer that progressed on radiotherapy plus ipilimumab.

The chain recombines TRBV15 with TRBJ2-3, with TRBD2 matching over 10 bases. CDR1 LNHNV and CDR2 YYDKDF come from the germline V gene (reference sequence). This CDR3 has 18 amino acids. After removal of 0 bases from V and 10 bases from J, the junction contained 16 bases not matched to a gene. The CDR3 protein is CATSRDLLTSGYQGAQYF. As DNA, the CDR3 is TGTGCCACCAGCAGAGATCTTCTGACTAGCGGGTATCAAGGGGCGCAGTATTTT. The complete variable domain, with remaining parts taken from reference TRBV15 and TRBJ2-3, reads DAMVIQNPRYQVTQFGKPVTLSCSQTLNHNVMYWYQQKSSQAPKLLFHYYDKDFNNEADTPDNFQSRRPNTSFCFLDIRSPGLGDTAMYLCATSRDLLTSGYQGAQYFGPGTRLTVL.

This clone was recorded a few times. The rearrangement links TRBV11-2 to TRBJ1-4; 9 nucleotides line up with TRBD1. The CDR3 has 14 amino acids. Trimming at V came to 5 bases and at J to 8 bases, leaving 6 bases not matched to a gene. Germline CDR1 SGHAT, CDR2 FQNNGV. CDR3 sequence: CASSVRQGGEKLFF. The DNA for the CDR3 is TGTGCCAGCAGCGTCAGACAGGGGGGGGAAAAACTGTTTTTT.

This rearrangement joins TRBV6-5 to TRBJ2-2, with TRBD2 matching over 11 bases. The germline V gene encodes CDR1 MNHEY and CDR2 SVGAGI. With 4 bases clipped from V and 8 bases from J, the junction kept 6 bases outside the gene matches. This CDR3 comprises 15 residues. The CDR3 sequence: CASSLTSGSVGELFF. The CDR3 DNA is TGTGCCAGCAGTTTAACTAGCGGGAGCGTGGGGGAGCTGTTTTTT.

This chain connects TRBV9 to TRBJ1-4; D is unresolved. Between the trimmed V and J ends, which lost 0 bases and 0 bases, there was a span of 12 bases. CDR1 and CDR2 from the germline V gene are SGDLS and YYNGEE. The CDR3 spans 17 residues. CDR3 residues: CASSVGLGRATNEKLFF. CDR3 in DNA: TGTGCCAGCAGCGTAGGATTGGGTAGGGCAACTAATGAAAAACTGTTTTTT.

This clone was seen only once. This chain links TRBV5-1 with TRBJ1-5; perhaps TRBD1 as D (6 bases). This CDR3 is 15 amino acids long. The V end was cut by 8 bases, the J end by 1 base, with 16 bases between. The germline CDR1 and CDR2 sequences are SGHRS and YFSETQ. DNA of the CDR3: TGCGCCAGTTCCTCTAATACAGGGAGCAATCAGCCCCAGCATTTT. Translation gives CASSSNTGSNQPQHF. The entire variable domain, with the rest obtained from reference TRBV5-1 and TRBJ1-5, is as follows: KAGVTQTPRYLIKTRGQQVTLSCSPISGHRSVSWYQQTPGQGLQFLFEYFSETQRNKGNFPGRFSGRQFSNSRSEMNVSTLELGDSALYLCASSSNTGSNQPQHFGDGTRLSIL.

The chain couples TRBV2 to TRBJ1-5; 9 nucleotides line up with TRBD1. The CDR3 length is 15 residues. Trimming took 3 bases from V and 4 from J; bases not matched to a gene: 4. Looked up from germline, CDR1 is SNHLY and CDR2 is FYNNEI. Written as DNA, the CDR3 is TGTGCCAGCAGTGATAGGGGGACAGGGAATCAGCCCCAGCATTTT. This codes for CASSDRGTGNQPQHF.

The rearrangement links TRBV5-1 to TRBJ2-3; TRBD2 might be the D (7 bases). The germline V gene has CDR1 SGHRS and CDR2 YFSETQ. The CDR3 consists of 17 residues. With 2 bases removed from V and 4 bases from J, the gap between germline ends came to 20 bases. The CDR3 loop is CASSFPGSGGFPDTQYF. The CDR3 coding sequence is TGCGCCAGCAGCTTCCCAGGGTCGGGGGGCTTCCCAGATACGCAGTATTTT.

The chain recombines TRBV27 with TRBJ1-2, with 7 nucleotides matching TRBD1. The V and J ends lost 6 bases and 8 bases, in that order; junction bases with no gene match: 9. The germline V gene encodes CDR1 MNHEY and CDR2 SMNVEV (reference sequence). CDR3 size: 13 residues. The CDR3 spells CASRSDRAGGYTF. CDR3 coding DNA: TGTGCCAGCAGGTCCGACAGGGCGGGCGGCTACACCTTC.

In this sample, this clone turned up once. The chain combines TRBV6-5 with TRBJ2-6, with 7 bases lining up with TRBD1. V was pared by 6 bases and J by 1 base, with 3 bases of the junction left unmatched. Germline V gene sequence: CDR1 MNHEY, CDR2 SVGAGI. CDR3 length: 15 amino acids. CDR3 sequence: CASRTGISGANVLTF. Here the CDR3 DNA reads TGTGCCAGCAGGACAGGGATATCTGGGGCCAACGTCCTGACTTTC.

The V gene is TRBV5-1, the J gene TRBJ1-1; D call uncertain. The CDR3 runs 15 residues. The germline gives CDR1 SGHRS, CDR2 YFSETQ. The V gene lost 5 bases and the J gene lost 1 base, with 15 bases spanning the gap. The CDR3 sequence is CASSKDGRENTEAFF. CDR3 nucleotides: TGCGCCAGCAGTAAGGACGGGAGGGAGAACACTGAAGCTTTCTTT.

This chain uses TRBV28 with TRBJ2-7, with D hard to call. Trimming took off 1 base at V and 0 bases at J, with 4 bases between the two ends. The germline V gene has CDR1 MDHEN and CDR2 SYDVKM. The CDR3 has 13 residues. The CDR3 here is CASSLSSSYEQYF. DNA of the CDR3: TGTGCCAGCAGTTTATCCAGCTCCTACGAGCAGTACTTC.

The chain has TRBV27 and TRBJ2-3; TRBD2 is a possible D gene (6 bases). The V end lost 6 bases, the J end lost 1 base, and 17 bases lay between the germline ends. The CDR3 has 16 residues. The germline CDR1 and CDR2 sequences are MNHEY and SMNVEV (reference sequence). CDR3 sequence reads: CASSPRDPRGTDTQYF. The CDR3 nucleotides are TGTGCCAGCAGCCCGCGGGACCCTCGGGGCACAGATACGCAGTATTTT.

This sequence joins TRBV27 and TRBJ2-7; D not resolved. The CDR3 contains 14 residues. Per germline, CDR1 MNHEY and CDR2 SMNVEV (reference sequence). V shed 5 bases and J shed 6 bases, with 17 bases lying between them. The CDR3 reads CASSITALGGEQYF. DNA for the CDR3: TGTGCCAGCAGTATAACTGCCCTGGGCGGCGAGCAGTACTTC.